This section outlines one T cell receptor (beta chain) sequence together with its context. This sample is drawn from a study of blood T cell repertoires in COVID-19. Background on the study: There were acute and convalescent COVID-19 samples, and they came from the United States, Italy and Spain. Sources were T cells, B-cell-depleted T cells, or PBMCs; the material itself was cDNA or gDNA.

The CDR3 loop spans 15 amino acids. Trimming took off 0 bases at V and 5 bases at J, with 14 bases between the two ends. CDR1 is SGHRS, CDR2 YFSETQ, per germline. Methods used by the authors: How many nucleated cells were present was estimated from reference gene primer amplification. Libraries were prepared by immunoSEQ multiplex PCR; TCRdb keeps only in-frame clonotypes and omits some of them. V, J and clone size derive from that table, while D and trimming were established from the DNA sequence. Among about 93,000 clones, 75% to 90% were seen once, and the ten largest hold less than 2%. Sequencing was carried out using peripheral blood. The chain combines TRBV5-1 with TRBJ2-5; tentatively, D is TRBD1 (5 bases). The sequence came from a human donor with active COVID-19. The donor label of this sample is uncertain. The CDR3 DNA reads TGCGCCAGCAGCTTGGTTCCAGGGCTAGGGGAGACCCAGTACTTC. It codes for CASSLVPGLGETQYF.